The T cell receptor beta chain described here comes from a study of metastatic and nonmetastatic thyroid tumors. Across the whole study: From malignant and benign thyroid patients, repertoires in blood and in tumor or nodule tissue were compared. Study results and limitations: According to reports, the diversity of TCR beta was significantly higher in malignant thyroid tumors than in benign nodules, and this held in both blood and tumor samples.

This clone is categorized as medium-sized. Its antigen is still unknown. Original processing notes: Researchers built a distant-metastasis classifier for papillary thyroid cancer that drew on CDR3 differences across clinicopathological groups. TCRdb reanalyzed the PCR reads with MiXCR. It is TCRdb's table, rather than the study itself, that gives the V and J calls and clone size. The sample lists 40,000 to 55,000 clones; 16% were seen once. All patients were treatment-naive before thyroid surgery. Germline-derived CDR1 and CDR2 are KGHDR and SFDVKD. This CDR3 has 13 residues. Germline trimming cut 5 bases from V and 5 bases from J; bases unmatched to any gene: 3.

The rearrangement links TRBV24-1 to TRBJ2-7, with 9 bases lining up with TRBD1. This TCR derives from a female donor with papillary thyroid cancer or a benign thyroid nodule (not recorded which). Some clones in this sample may be carry-over from other donors' samples. Sequenced input: blood. As DNA, the CDR3 is TGTGCCACCAGTGGGGACAGGGACGACGAGCAGTACTTC. Encoded protein: CATSGDRDDEQYF.